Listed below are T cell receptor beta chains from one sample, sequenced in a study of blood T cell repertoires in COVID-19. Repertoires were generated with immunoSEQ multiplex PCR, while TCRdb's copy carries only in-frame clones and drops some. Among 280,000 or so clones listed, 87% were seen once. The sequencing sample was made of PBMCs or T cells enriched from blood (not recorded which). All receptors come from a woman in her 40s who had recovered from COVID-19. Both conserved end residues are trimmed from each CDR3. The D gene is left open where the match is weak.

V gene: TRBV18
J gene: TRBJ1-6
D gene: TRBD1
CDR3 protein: ASSTQGIRKSPLH

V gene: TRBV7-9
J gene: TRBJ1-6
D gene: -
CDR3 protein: AITGGIGNSPLH

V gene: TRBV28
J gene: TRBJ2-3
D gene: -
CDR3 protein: ASTGNTQY

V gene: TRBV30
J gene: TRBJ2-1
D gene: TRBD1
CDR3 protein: AGGQGASNEQF

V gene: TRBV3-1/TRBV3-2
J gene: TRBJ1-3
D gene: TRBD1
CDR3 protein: ASSRGQGTGNTIY

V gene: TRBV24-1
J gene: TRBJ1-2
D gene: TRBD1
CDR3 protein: ATSVWTGAFYGYT

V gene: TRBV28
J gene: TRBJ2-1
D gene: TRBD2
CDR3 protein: ALAANNEQF

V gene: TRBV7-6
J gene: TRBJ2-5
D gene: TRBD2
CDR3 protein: ASSLDRTPGGRETQY

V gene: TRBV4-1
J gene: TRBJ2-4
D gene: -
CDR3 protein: ASSQDHPAWFQY

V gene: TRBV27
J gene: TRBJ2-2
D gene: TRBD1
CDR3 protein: ASRRDRGLNTGELF

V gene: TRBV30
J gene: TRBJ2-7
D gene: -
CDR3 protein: AWSLTSSKQY

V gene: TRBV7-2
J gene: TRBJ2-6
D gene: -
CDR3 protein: ASSQGFSGANVLT

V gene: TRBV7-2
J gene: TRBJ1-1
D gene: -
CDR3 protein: ASSLSRGNTEAF

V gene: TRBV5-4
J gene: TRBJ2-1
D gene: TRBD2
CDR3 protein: ASSLGLAGVGEQF

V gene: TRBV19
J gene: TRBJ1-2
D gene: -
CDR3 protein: ASSSGKPGSHGYT

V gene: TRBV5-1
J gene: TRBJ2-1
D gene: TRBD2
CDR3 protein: ASSPGTSFSEQF

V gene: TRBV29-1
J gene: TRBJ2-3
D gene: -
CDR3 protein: SVQTSTDTQY

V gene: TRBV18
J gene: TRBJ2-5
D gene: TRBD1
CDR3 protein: ASSHAGTAQETQY

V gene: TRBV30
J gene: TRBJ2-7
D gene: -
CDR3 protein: AWSGAGPGGYEQY

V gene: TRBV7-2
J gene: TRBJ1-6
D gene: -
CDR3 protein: ASSLLGRSAPLH

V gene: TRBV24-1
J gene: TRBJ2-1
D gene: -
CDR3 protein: ATSDNLDGGRNEQF

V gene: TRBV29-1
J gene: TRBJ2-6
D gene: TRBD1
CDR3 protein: SALDRAGANVLT

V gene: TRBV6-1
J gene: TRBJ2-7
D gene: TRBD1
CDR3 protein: ASSEAPGTVYEQY

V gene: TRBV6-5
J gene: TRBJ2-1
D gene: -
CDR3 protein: ASLSYNEQF

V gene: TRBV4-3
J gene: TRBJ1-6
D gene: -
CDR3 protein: ASSQSSTLDFPLH

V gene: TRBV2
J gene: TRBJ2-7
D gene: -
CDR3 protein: ASGEAGSTEQY

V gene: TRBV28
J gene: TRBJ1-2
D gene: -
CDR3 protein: ASSLVQNYGYT

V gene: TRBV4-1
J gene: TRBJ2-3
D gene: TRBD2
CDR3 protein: ASSQDLAGAPDTQY

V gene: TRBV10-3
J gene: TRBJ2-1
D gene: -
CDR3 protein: AISEGGPGAVYNEQF

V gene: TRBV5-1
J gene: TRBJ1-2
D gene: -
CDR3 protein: ASSMDTAKTIT

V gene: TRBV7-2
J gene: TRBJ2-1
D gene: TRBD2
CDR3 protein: ASSLSPSGSPLDEQF

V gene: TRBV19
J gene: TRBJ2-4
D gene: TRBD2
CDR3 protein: ASSSVTSGTLAKNIQY

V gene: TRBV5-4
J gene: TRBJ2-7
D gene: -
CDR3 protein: ASSPGPDEQY

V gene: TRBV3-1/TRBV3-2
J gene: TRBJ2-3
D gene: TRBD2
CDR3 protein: ASSQEGRAEADTQY

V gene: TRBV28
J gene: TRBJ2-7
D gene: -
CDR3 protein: ASSLVARANEQY

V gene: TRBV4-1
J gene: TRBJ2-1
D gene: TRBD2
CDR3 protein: ASSQEMGGRGNEQF

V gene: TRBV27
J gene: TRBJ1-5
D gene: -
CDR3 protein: ASRSGQRSNQPQH

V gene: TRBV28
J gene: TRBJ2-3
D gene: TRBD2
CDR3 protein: ASSSTVAGDADTQY

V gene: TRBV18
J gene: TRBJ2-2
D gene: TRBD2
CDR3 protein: ASSPPALAGVPGELF

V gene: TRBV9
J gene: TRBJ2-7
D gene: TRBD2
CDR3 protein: ASSFGGGSYEQY

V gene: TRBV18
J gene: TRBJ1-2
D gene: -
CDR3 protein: ASSRLRQPDYGYT

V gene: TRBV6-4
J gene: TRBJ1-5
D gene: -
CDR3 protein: ASSPNTGSQPQH

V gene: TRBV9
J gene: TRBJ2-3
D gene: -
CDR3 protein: ASSASGTPVLDTQY

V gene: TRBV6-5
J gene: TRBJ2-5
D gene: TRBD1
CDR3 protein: ASSYDREETQY

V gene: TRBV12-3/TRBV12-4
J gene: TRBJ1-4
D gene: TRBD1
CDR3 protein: ASGQTGYEKLF

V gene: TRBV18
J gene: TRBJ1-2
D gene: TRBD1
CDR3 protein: ASSGTVGGYT

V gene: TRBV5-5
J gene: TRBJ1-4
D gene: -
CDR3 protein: ASSLAGFVSEKLF

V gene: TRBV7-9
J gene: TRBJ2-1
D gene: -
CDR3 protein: ASSLGWASENNEQF

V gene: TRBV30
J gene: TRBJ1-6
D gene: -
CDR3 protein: AWRSGFSPLH

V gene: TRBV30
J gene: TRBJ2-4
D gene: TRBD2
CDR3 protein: AWRDGTSGRWVKNIQY

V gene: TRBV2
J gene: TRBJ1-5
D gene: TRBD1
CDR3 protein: ASSAWDSKQPQH

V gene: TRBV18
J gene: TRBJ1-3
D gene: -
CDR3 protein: ASSPRAANSGNTIY

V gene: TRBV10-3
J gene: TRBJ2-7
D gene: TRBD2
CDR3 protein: AISESGGRGEQY

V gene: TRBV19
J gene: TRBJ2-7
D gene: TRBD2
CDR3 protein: ASSPGLAGAPEQY